This T cell receptor (beta chain) was identified during a study of OX40 agonist ivuxolimab in advanced cancers. Trimming pared 0 bases from V and 2 bases from J, leaving 14 bases between. The CDR3 spans 17 residues. Looked up from germline, CDR1 is LGHNA and CDR2 is YNFKEQ. Measured with immunoSEQ multiplex PCR; TCRdb has only the in-frame clones, and not every one. The repertoire holds 50,000 to 60,000 clones, with 90% to 95% as singletons. The source material was CD4+ or CD8+ T cells sorted from blood, sampled in a trial of the OX40 agonist ivuxolimab. The chain couples TRBV4-2 to TRBJ2-1; tentative D call: TRBD2 (5 bases). The sequence was obtained from an adult with an advanced solid tumor such as melanoma, head and neck, liver or kidney cancer. This chain's CDR3 is CASSQDRGPRTYNEQFF. In DNA form, the CDR3 reads TGTGCCAGCAGCCAAGATCGCGGGCCCAGGACCTACAATGAGCAGTTCTTC.